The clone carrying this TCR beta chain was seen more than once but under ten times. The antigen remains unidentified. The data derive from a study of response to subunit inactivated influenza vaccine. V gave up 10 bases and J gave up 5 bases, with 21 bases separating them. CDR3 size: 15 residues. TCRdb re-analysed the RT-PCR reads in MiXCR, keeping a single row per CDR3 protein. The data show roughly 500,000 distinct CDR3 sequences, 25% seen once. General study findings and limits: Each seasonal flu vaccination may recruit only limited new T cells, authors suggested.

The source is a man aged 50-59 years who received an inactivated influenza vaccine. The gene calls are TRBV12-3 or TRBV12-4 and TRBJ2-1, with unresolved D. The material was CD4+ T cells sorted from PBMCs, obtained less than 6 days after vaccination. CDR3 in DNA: TGTGCCACCACGGACGCCGGGTCGACCCACAATGAGCAGTTCTTC. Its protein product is CATTDAGSTHNEQFF.